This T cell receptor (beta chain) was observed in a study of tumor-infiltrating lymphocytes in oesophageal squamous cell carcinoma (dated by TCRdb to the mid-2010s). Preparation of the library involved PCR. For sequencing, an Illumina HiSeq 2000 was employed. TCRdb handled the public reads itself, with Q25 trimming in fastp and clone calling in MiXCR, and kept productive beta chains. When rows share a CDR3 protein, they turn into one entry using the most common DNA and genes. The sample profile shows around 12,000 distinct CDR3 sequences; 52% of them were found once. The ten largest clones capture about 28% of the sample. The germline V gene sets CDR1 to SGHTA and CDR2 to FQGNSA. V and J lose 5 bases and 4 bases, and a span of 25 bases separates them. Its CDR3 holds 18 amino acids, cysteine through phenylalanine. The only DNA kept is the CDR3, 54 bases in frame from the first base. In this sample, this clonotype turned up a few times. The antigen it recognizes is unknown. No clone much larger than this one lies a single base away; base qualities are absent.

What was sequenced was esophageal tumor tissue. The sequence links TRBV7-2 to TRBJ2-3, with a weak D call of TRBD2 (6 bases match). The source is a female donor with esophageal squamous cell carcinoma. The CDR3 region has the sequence CASSPQLIWGELADTQYF. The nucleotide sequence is TGTGCCAGCAGCCCTCAGCTGATCTGGGGGGAGCTGGCAGATACGCAGTATTTT.